The 31 T cell receptor beta chains below were found in one sample sequenced in a study of T cell clusters in autoimmune cytopenias. One tube held mixed TRB-A and TRB-B primer pools for touch-down PCR. TCRdb re-called the multiplex PCR reads and gives one entry per CDR3 protein, without DNA. This sample's table has about 1,900 distinct CDR3 sequences. TRB was amplified from about 250 ng of peripheral blood genomic DNA per sample. Sequencing was carried out using peripheral blood. The receptors were gathered from a human donor with an autoimmune cytopenia or autoimmune hepatitis (not recorded which).

This clonotype is labeled medium-sized based on frequency. The chain links TRBV6-5 to TRBJ1-2. The CDR3 sequence is 13 residues long. Per the germline V gene, CDR1 is MNHEY and CDR2 is SVGAGI. CDR3 sequence: CASSYAGPYGYTF.

Measured by frequency, this clonotype is medium-sized. The V and J genes are TRBV6-6 and TRBJ2-5; TCRdb's D gene call, TRBD1, goes unchecked for lack of DNA. Looked up from germline, CDR1 is MNHNY and CDR2 is SVGAGI (reference sequence). This CDR3 has 13 residues. This CDR3 reads CASSPDRAETQYF.

In terms of frequency, this clonotype is medium-sized. Here the CDR3 reads CASTDPGQGIAQYF. V is TRBV6-1 and J is TRBJ2-4; TCRdb reports TRBD1, a call that lacks DNA to check it against. CDR1 and CDR2 (germline): MNHNS, SASEGT. This CDR3 spans 14 amino acids.

The V and J genes are TRBV10-1 and TRBJ1-1. Per the germline V gene, CDR1 is WNHNN and CDR2 is SYGVQD (reference sequence). CDR3 length equals 13 residues. The CDR3 spells CATSDGMNTEAFF.

This clonotype is medium-sized by frequency. The chain links TRBV10-3 to TRBJ1-3; TCRdb's D call of TRBD1 is untestable without DNA. This CDR3 spans 17 amino acids. Looked up from germline, CDR1 is ENHRY and CDR2 is SYGVKD. CDR3 sequence reads: CAISGGTGDYSGNTIYF.

This clonotype is deemed medium-sized by its frequency. The chain is built from TRBV6-5 and TRBJ1-2. Germline V gene sequence: CDR1 MNHEY, CDR2 SVGAGI. This CDR3 is 19 amino acids long. The CDR3 loop reads CASSYRGRHITEANYGYTF.

Judged by frequency, this clonotype is medium-sized. The chain joins TRBV19 to TRBJ2-2; TCRdb names TRBD1, which stays unverified in the absence of DNA. CDR1 and CDR2 (germline): LNHDA, SQIVND (reference sequence). The CDR3 is made up of 14 amino acids. This chain's CDR3 is CASSIQGATGELFF.

The chain is built from TRBV28 and TRBJ1-2. Germline V lookup: CDR1 MDHEN, CDR2 SYDVKM. The CDR3 contains 14 residues. The CDR3: CASTQTQFNYGYTF.

Its frequency marks this clonotype as medium-sized (0.01 to 0.1%). This chain links TRBV18 with TRBJ2-5. The CDR3 has 15 amino acids. CDR1 and CDR2 from the germline V gene are KGHSH and LQKENI. CDR3 amino acids: CASSEEAQLGSAQYF.

The chain couples TRBV30 to TRBJ1-1. Germline assignment: CDR1 GTSNPN and CDR2 SVGIG (reference sequence). The CDR3 is 14 residues long. The CDR3 is CAWSVFRRNTEAFF.

The chain joins TRBV13 to TRBJ1-2; TCRdb returns TRBD1, unconfirmable since there is no DNA. The CDR3 loop spans 15 amino acids. Germline-derived CDR1 and CDR2 are PRHDT and FYEKMQ (reference sequence). The chain's CDR3 is CASTWAGSTNYGYTF.

Judged by frequency, this clonotype is medium-sized. V gene TRBV7-9 combines with J gene TRBJ2-4; the TCRdb call, TRBD2, lacks DNA for checking. This CDR3 region has 16 residues. Germline-derived CDR1 and CDR2 are SEHNR and FQNEAQ (reference sequence). The CDR3: CASSPREGLAKNIQYF. Filled out from reference TRBV7-9 and TRBJ2-4, the complete variable domain reads DTGVSQNPRHKITKRGQNVTFRCDPISEHNRLYWYRQTLGQGPEFLTYFQNEAQLEKSRLLSDRFSAERPKGSFSTLEIQRTEQGDSAMYLCASSPREGLAKNIQYFGAGTRLSVL.

This chain uses TRBV20-1 with TRBJ1-3. There are 16 residues in the CDR3. CDR1 and CDR2 from the germline V gene are DFQATT and SNEGSKA (reference sequence). This CDR3 is CSARDYKKPSGNTIYF.

The V and J genes are TRBV11-2 and TRBJ2-1; TCRdb gives TRBD1 as the D gene, but with no DNA this cannot be confirmed. Germline CDR1 SGHAT, CDR2 FQNNGV. The CDR3 spans 13 residues. CDR3: CASSLHGGNEQFF.

Frequency places this clonotype as medium-sized. The chain recombines TRBV6-5 with TRBJ1-6; the TCRdb call, TRBD1, lacks DNA for checking. Germline loops: CDR1 MNHEY, CDR2 SVGAGI. There are 14 residues in the CDR3. The CDR3 sequence is CASSLVARGSPLHF.

This clonotype ranks as medium-sized in terms of frequency. The chain links TRBV19 to TRBJ2-3; the D call from TCRdb, TRBD2, cannot be confirmed without DNA. The germline gives CDR1 LNHDA, CDR2 SQIVND (reference sequence). CDR3 length: 14 amino acids. CDR3 loop: CASRGGLPTDTQYF.

In terms of frequency, this clonotype is medium-sized. J is TRBJ1-2 and V is TRBV6-2 or TRBV6-3; TCRdb selects TRBD1, and the lack of DNA leaves this call unchecked. The length of the CDR3 is 15 residues. Germline values: CDR1 MNHEY, CDR2 SVGEGT. The chain's CDR3 is CASRPGTGESYGYTF.

This clonotype is called medium-sized (0.01 to 0.1%) based on its frequency. Here the CDR3 reads CAWIRNSRNTIYF. The rearrangement uses TRBV30 and TRBJ1-3. In germline, CDR1 is GTSNPN, CDR2 SVGIG (reference sequence). The CDR3 spans 13 residues.

This clonotype ranks as medium-sized in terms of frequency. The chain employs TRBV6-1 and TRBJ1-1. Germline V gives CDR1 MNHNS, CDR2 SASEGT. The CDR3 is 13 residues long. Here the CDR3 reads CASNTLKETEAFF.

In terms of frequency, this clonotype is medium-sized. The chain recombines TRBV5-6 with TRBJ2-1; TCRdb lists TRBD1, though no DNA is available to test this call. Germline loops: CDR1 SGHDT, CDR2 YYEEEE. CDR3 length: 17 amino acids. The CDR3 spells CASSFPIPGQGNNEQFF.

This clonotype is classed as medium-sized by frequency. The genes are TRBV15 and TRBJ2-5; the D call from TCRdb, TRBD2, cannot be confirmed without DNA. The CDR3 length is 14 residues. Looked up from germline, CDR1 is LNHNV and CDR2 is YYDKDF (reference sequence). CDR3 region: CATSLRGGSETQYF.

This clonotype is labeled medium-sized based on frequency. This rearrangement joins TRBV6-5 to TRBJ1-2; TCRdb names TRBD1, which stays unverified in the absence of DNA. Per germline, CDR1 MNHEY and CDR2 SVGAGI. CDR3 length equals 14 residues. The CDR3 spells CASSYRTENYGYTF.

The CDR3 loop is CSARGPGTSGGTQETQYF. The rearrangement uses TRBV20-1 and TRBJ2-5; the TCRdb call, TRBD2, lacks DNA for checking. Germline-derived CDR1 and CDR2 are DFQATT and SNEGSKA (reference sequence). The CDR3 extends over 18 amino acids.

Measured by frequency, this clonotype is medium-sized (0.01 to 0.1%). The chain joins TRBV20-1 to TRBJ2-2. Germline-derived CDR1 and CDR2 are DFQATT and SNEGSKA (reference sequence). The CDR3 length is 11 residues. CDR3 region: CSATQQRELFF.

The chain joins TRBV20-1 to TRBJ1-5. Germline-derived CDR1 and CDR2 are DFQATT and SNEGSKA (reference sequence). There are 14 residues in the CDR3. CDR3 protein: CSARDRGGWQPQHF.

The chain couples TRBV7-6 to TRBJ1-6; the TCRdb call, TRBD1, lacks DNA for checking. Germline V gene data show CDR1 as SGHVS and CDR2 as FNYEAQ. The CDR3 runs 13 residues. CDR3 amino acids: CATQGEARTPLHF.

This clonotype is medium-sized by frequency. The rearrangement uses TRBV5-6 and TRBJ1-3; the D gene TCRdb calls, TRBD1, cannot be checked with no DNA. The CDR3 length is 17 residues. Germline V gene data show CDR1 as SGHDT and CDR2 as YYEEEE. The CDR3 region is CASSDRPLFPPGNTIYF. The whole variable domain, filled in from reference TRBV5-6 and TRBJ1-3, reads DAGVTQSPTHLIKTRGQQVTLRCSPKSGHDTVSWYQQALGQGPQFIFQYYEEEERQRGNFPDRFSGHQFPNYSSELNVNALLLGDSALYLCASSDRPLFPPGNTIYFGEGSWLTVV.

The genes are TRBV20-1 and TRBJ1-6; lacking DNA, the TRBD1 call made by TCRdb goes unchecked. This CDR3 region has 14 residues. Looked up from germline, CDR1 is DFQATT and CDR2 is SNEGSKA (reference sequence). CDR3 loop: CSANRDRWNSPLHF.

The rearrangement links TRBV18 to TRBJ2-4; without DNA, the TCRdb call of TRBD1 cannot be checked. The CDR3 runs 18 residues. In germline, CDR1 is KGHSH, CDR2 LQKENI. The CDR3 spells CASSPKAPGQGALNIQYF.

By frequency, this clonotype registers medium-sized. The chain employs TRBV5-6 and TRBJ1-2; there is no DNA to check the TCRdb D call of TRBD1. CDR1 and CDR2 from the germline V gene are SGHDT and YYEEEE. This CDR3 spans 16 amino acids. The CDR3 spells CASSFGQGALNYGYTF.

By frequency, this clonotype is medium-sized (0.01 to 0.1%). This chain connects TRBV27 to TRBJ2-5. The CDR3 covers 13 residues. Germline loops: CDR1 MNHEY, CDR2 SMNVEV (reference sequence). The CDR3 sequence: CASSPRVQETQYF.